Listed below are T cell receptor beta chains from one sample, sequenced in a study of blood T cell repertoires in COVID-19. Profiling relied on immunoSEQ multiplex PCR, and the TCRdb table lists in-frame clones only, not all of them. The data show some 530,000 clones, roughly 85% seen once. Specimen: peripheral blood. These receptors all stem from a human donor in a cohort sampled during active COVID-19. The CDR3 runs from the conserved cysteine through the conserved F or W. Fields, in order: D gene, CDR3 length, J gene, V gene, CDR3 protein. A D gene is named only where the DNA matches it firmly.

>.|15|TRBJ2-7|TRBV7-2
CASSSKAGASYEQYF
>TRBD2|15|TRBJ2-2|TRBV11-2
CASNPSGGDTGELFF
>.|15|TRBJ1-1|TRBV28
CASSLGQPINTEAFF
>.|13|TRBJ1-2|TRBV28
CASSLNRNYGYTF
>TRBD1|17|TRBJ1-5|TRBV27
CASSRLAVGQGHQPQHF
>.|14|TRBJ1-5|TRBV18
CASSPRRSNQPQHF
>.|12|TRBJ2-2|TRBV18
CASSPQAGELFF
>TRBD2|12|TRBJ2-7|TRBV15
CATSSRGGPQYF
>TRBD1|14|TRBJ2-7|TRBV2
CASSERGQAYEQYF
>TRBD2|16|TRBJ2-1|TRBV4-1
CASSQETSALGDEQFF
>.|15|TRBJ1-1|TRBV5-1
CASSPYSDRNTEAFF
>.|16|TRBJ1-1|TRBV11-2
CASSPRGGARNTEAFF
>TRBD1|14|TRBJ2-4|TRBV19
CASSIEQGADIQYF
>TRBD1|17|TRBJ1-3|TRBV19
CASRSSPQGARGNTIYF
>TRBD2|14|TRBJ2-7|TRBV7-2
CASSLGTSVYEQYF
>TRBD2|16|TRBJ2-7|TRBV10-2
CASREWFSGSFYEQYF
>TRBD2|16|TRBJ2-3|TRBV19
CASSIGLAGDVDTQYF